This entry is about one T cell receptor beta chain. This specimen comes from a study of T cell repertoires in cytomegalovirus infection. Via MiXCR, TCRdb re-called the reads, giving one row per CDR3 protein. The table shows fewer than 300,000 distinct CDR3 sequences, with about 23% occurring only once. Sequencing used PBMCs. The clonotype originates from a human donor in good health (CMV status not recorded). Some clones in this sample may be carry-over from other donors' samples.

As DNA, the CDR3 is TGCAGCGTTGAAGGAGGGGAGCTTACGAACACTGAAGCTTTCTTT. Encoded protein: CSVEGGELTNTEAFF. J is TRBJ1-1 and V is TRBV29-1; TRBD1 might be the D (5 bases). The ends were cut back, 1 base at V and 1 base at J, with 13 bases in the middle. The CDR3 contains 15 residues. Germline V gene data show CDR1 as SQVTM and CDR2 as ANQGSEA.